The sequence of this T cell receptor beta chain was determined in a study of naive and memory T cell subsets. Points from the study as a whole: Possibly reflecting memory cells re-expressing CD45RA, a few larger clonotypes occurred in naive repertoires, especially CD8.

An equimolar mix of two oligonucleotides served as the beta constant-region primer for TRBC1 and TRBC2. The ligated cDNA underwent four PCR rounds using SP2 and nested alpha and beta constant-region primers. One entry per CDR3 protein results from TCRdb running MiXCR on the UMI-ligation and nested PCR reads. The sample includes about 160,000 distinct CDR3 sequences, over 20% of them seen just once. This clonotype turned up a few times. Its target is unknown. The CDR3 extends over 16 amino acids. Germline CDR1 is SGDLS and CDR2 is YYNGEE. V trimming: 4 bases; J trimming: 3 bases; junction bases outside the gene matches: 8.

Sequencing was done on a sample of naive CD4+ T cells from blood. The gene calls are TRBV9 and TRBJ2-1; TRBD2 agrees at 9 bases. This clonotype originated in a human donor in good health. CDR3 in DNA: TGTGCCAGCAGCCCCACCGGGACTAGCCTCTACAATGAGCAGTTCTTC. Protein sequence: CASSPTGTSLYNEQFF.